Each of the 11 T cell receptor beta chains below was sequenced from the same sample in a study of CD8 T cells in ankylosing spondylitis (dated by TCRdb to 2015 to 2018). Libraries came from 5' RACE. For sequencing, an Illumina HiSeq 2500 was employed. TCRdb took the public reads, trimmed them with fastp at Q25, ran MiXCR for clone calling and kept in-frame beta chains. Under each unique CDR3 protein, matching rows form one entry showing the most common genes and DNA. The sample table holds around 280,000 distinct CDR3 sequences, of which over 15% were seen once. The ten largest clonotypes hold roughly 8.3% of the sample. Sample: blood, either unsorted or a sorted T cell fraction (not recorded which). Source of these receptors: a male donor with ankylosing spondylitis or in good health (not recorded which).

This clonotype occurred a few times. V and J are TRBV6-5 and TRBJ2-5; TRBD1 matches 10 bases. V lost 0 bases, J lost 2 bases, and 12 bases stayed unmatched. This CDR3 has 19 amino acids. Per germline, CDR1 MNHEY and CDR2 SVGAGI. This CDR3 reads CASSYSIYRDRGVQETQYF. The CDR3 nucleotides read TGTGCCAGCAGTTACTCGATTTACCGGGACAGGGGTGTTCAAGAGACCCAGTACTTC.

This clonotype was picked up a small number of times. The rearrangement links TRBV20-1 to TRBJ2-1; D perhaps matches TRBD1 (5 bases). There are 12 residues in the CDR3. The V and J ends lost 2 bases and 7 bases respectively, with 9 bases between them. From germline, CDR1 is DFQATT and CDR2 SNEGSKA (reference sequence). The CDR3 region is CSARRGQNEQFF. Here the CDR3 DNA reads TGCAGTGCTAGAAGGGGCCAGAATGAGCAGTTCTTC.

The chain couples TRBV25-1 to TRBJ1-6; D is possibly TRBD1 (5 bases). Germline CDR1 MGHDK, CDR2 SYGVNS. CDR3 length: 15 amino acids. V was pared by 6 bases and J by 7 bases, with 16 bases between. This chain's CDR3 is CASSLTVGDNSPLHF. DNA for the CDR3: TGTGCCAGCAGCCTGACAGTGGGGGACAATTCACCCCTCCACTTT.

This clonotype appeared many times. The V and J genes are TRBV28 and TRBJ2-4, with D maybe TRBD2 (5 bases). The V end lost 5 bases, the J end lost 2 bases, and 7 bases lay between the germline ends. There are 13 residues in the CDR3. CDR1 and CDR2 from the germline V gene are MDHEN and SYDVKM. Here the CDR3 reads CASSPGTKNIQYF. The CDR3 nucleotides are TGTGCCAGCAGTCCCGGGACCAAAAACATTCAGTACTTC.

The J gene is TRBJ1-4, the V gene TRBV19; possible D gene TRBD1, 6 bases. V gave up 5 bases and J gave up 7 bases, with 29 bases separating them. Germline V gives CDR1 LNHDA, CDR2 SQIVND (reference sequence). The CDR3 loop spans 19 amino acids. CDR3 sequence: CASSLERRGARVPGEKLFF. DNA for the CDR3: TGTGCCAGTAGTCTGGAGAGGCGGGGGGCGCGGGTTCCGGGTGAAAAACTGTTTTTT.

This chain uses TRBV6-5 with TRBJ1-1; TRBD1 matches at 7 bases. V shed 4 bases, J shed 9 bases, and the junction held 8 bases outside the gene matches. The germline gives CDR1 MNHEY, CDR2 SVGAGI. The CDR3 sequence is 13 residues long. In DNA form, the CDR3 reads TGTGCCAGCAGTTCAAAAGGGGGCGCGAAAGCTTTCTTT. Protein sequence: CASSSKGGAKAFF.

This clonotype came up many times. This chain connects TRBV10-3 to TRBJ2-3, with D perhaps assigned TRBD1 or TRBD2 (5 bases each). V was trimmed by 5 bases and J by 2 bases, leaving 20 bases between them. The V gene's germline CDR1 is ENHRY and CDR2 SYGVKD. This CDR3 has 17 amino acids. As DNA, the CDR3 is TGTGCCATCAGTCCCGTGGGGGTCCTCGACCTCACAGATACGCAGTATTTT. Its protein is CAISPVGVLDLTDTQYF.

This clonotype has only a few counts. The V call is TRBV29-1, the J call TRBJ2-1; TRBD2 matches 10 bases. This CDR3 spans 16 amino acids. The germline CDR1 and CDR2 sequences are SQVTM and ANQGSEA. V trimming: 5 bases; J trimming: 3 bases; junction bases outside the gene matches: 10. CDR3 residues: CSVWASGGRDYNEQFF. The CDR3 nucleotides are TGCAGCGTTTGGGCTAGCGGGGGCCGAGACTACAATGAGCAGTTCTTC.

This chain uses TRBV15 with TRBJ2-2, with a tentative D call TRBD1 (7 bases). CDR3 size: 17 residues. Germline CDR1 is LNHNV and CDR2 is YYDKDF (reference sequence). Trimming cost V 0 bases and J 4 bases, with 15 bases left between them. The CDR3 region has the DNA TGTGCCACCAGCAGAGATGAAGGGGGCGGGGTCACCGGGGAGCTGTTTTTT. Translated, it gives CATSRDEGGGVTGELFF.

This clonotype was seen a few times. The chain is built from TRBV24-1 and TRBJ2-1, with D maybe TRBD2 (6 bases). V shed 9 bases and J shed 4 bases, with 12 bases lying between them. CDR1 and CDR2 (germline): KGHDR, SFDVKD. The CDR3 spans 13 residues. CDR3 in amino acids: CATWRDRYNEQFF. The CDR3 DNA sequence: TGTGCCACCTGGCGGGACCGGTACAATGAGCAGTTCTTC.

The V and J genes are TRBV27 and TRBJ2-7; TRBD1 matches 8 bases. Germline CDR1 is MNHEY and CDR2 is SMNVEV (reference sequence). Germline trimming cut 3 bases from V and 4 bases from J; bases unmatched to any gene: 14. This CDR3 spans 17 amino acids. This CDR3 reads CASSFLGDFRGQYEQYV. CDR3 nucleotide sequence: TGTGCCAGCAGTTTTCTCGGGGATTTCAGGGGGCAGTACGAGCAGTACGTC.